This T cell receptor beta chain was sequenced for a study of T cells in localized non-small cell lung cancer. The germline gives CDR1 PRHDT, CDR2 FYEKMQ (reference sequence). This CDR3 contains 14 residues. The germline V and J ends were trimmed by 3 bases and 5 bases, with 14 bases remaining between them. Comments on this clone: Its antigen is currently unknown.

Using immunoSEQ multiplex PCR, the repertoire was profiled, and TCRdb retains in-frame clones only, with some absent. The sample carries 38,000 or so clones, around 81% recorded once. Overall study results and limits: Measurement of T cell clonality placed uninvolved adjacent lung highest, above the level in tumor. Longer overall survival was seen with higher T cell density measured in blood. The tumor had only one region sequenced, so heterogeneity remains possible. Adjacent lung exhibited a median of 57 among the 100 most abundant tumor clones.

The clonotype comes from a male donor older than 55 with stage II lung adenocarcinoma. This chain uses TRBV13 with TRBJ2-7; weak D call: TRBD1 (6 bases). The sequencing used peripheral blood mononuclear cells, collected before any cancer treatment. The chain's CDR3 is CASSLGRGVDEQYF. The CDR3 nucleotides are TGTGCCAGCAGCTTGGGCAGGGGAGTTGACGAGCAGTACTTC.